Following are 27 T cell receptor beta chains from one sample sequenced in a study of cytomegalovirus exposure and HLA in healthy donors. Primers for the PCR totalled 60 Vbeta and 13 Jbeta. Produced via immunoSEQ multiplex PCR; TCRdb's table is partial and in-frame only. The sample records under 250,000 clones, over 80% being singletons. Sequenced input: PBMCs. These TCRs come from a boy between 2 and 10 years old in good health and CMV-seronegative.

The chain recombines TRBV7-9 with TRBJ2-7; 8 nucleotides line up with TRBD2. The CDR3 length is 15 residues. With 5 bases clipped from V and 1 base from J, the junction kept 7 bases outside the gene matches. Germline V gives CDR1 SEHNR, CDR2 FQNEAQ (reference sequence). CDR3 nucleotide sequence: TGTGCCAGCAGCCGAGCGGGAGATGGGTCCTACGAGCAGTACTTC. It is translated as CASSRAGDGSYEQYF.

The gene calls are TRBV7-8 and TRBJ2-1, with 10 bases identical to TRBD1. The germline V gene has CDR1 SGHVS and CDR2 FQNEAQ. The CDR3 covers 16 residues. Trimming removed 4 bases from V and 3 bases from J; junction bases left unmatched: 6. The CDR3 is CASSSRDRGLYNEQFF. CDR3 DNA: TGTGCCAGCAGCTCCCGGGACAGGGGACTCTACAATGAGCAGTTCTTC.

The chain has TRBV7-2 and TRBJ1-5, with a weak D call TRBD1 (5 bases). The CDR3 sequence is 19 residues long. Germline assignment: CDR1 SGHTA and CDR2 FQGNSA. V shed 4 bases and J shed 3 bases, with 25 bases lying between them. In nucleotides, the CDR3 is TGTGCCAGCAGCTCAATCCAATGGGAAGGGAAGGGGATCAATCAGCCCCAGCATTTT. This gives the protein CASSSIQWEGKGINQPQHF.

The chain recombines TRBV29-1 with TRBJ2-7; no firm D call. V gave up 6 bases and J gave up 2 bases, with 8 bases separating them. The CDR3 has 11 residues. Germline V gene lookup returns CDR1 SQVTM and CDR2 ANQGSEA. CDR3 amino acids: CSVTSAYEQYF. The CDR3 DNA follows: TGCAGCGTAACCTCGGCCTACGAGCAGTACTTC.

The genes are TRBV27 and TRBJ1-2; 7 bases agree with TRBD1. Germline values: CDR1 MNHEY, CDR2 SMNVEV (reference sequence). V dropped 6 bases and J dropped 3; count of bases not matched to a gene: 7. CDR3 length equals 14 residues. The CDR3 bases are TGTGCCAGCAGCCTTTGGACAGGCGACTATGGCTACACCTTC. The encoded protein is CASSLWTGDYGYTF.

This clone has just one count. This chain links TRBV5-1 with TRBJ2-2, with 8 bases fitting TRBD2. In germline, CDR1 is SGHRS, CDR2 YFSETQ. The CDR3 has 16 amino acids. V lost 6 bases, J lost 5 bases, and 12 bases stayed unmatched. CDR3 region: CASKHRAGEVTGELFF. CDR3 bases: TGCGCCAGCAAGCACAGAGCGGGAGAAGTTACCGGGGAGCTGTTTTTT.

This chain links TRBV5-1 with TRBJ2-7, with 9 bases identical to TRBD1. J gave up 2 bases and V 4 bases, and 4 bases lay outside the gene matches. This CDR3 spans 14 amino acids. CDR1 is SGHRS and CDR2 is YFSETQ in the germline V gene. The CDR3 nucleotides are TGCGCCAGCAGCCTACGACAGGGGGCCTACGAGCAGTACTTC. Its protein is CASSLRQGAYEQYF.

The CDR3 protein is CASSSGTGEKLFF. The CDR3 nucleotides read TGTGCCAGCAGCTCCGGGACAGGAGAAAAACTGTTTTTT. V usage is TRBV5-4 and J usage is TRBJ1-4, with TRBD1 matching over 8 bases. CDR1 and CDR2 (germline): SGHNT, YYREEE (reference sequence). The V and J ends lost 3 bases and 8 bases, in that order; junction bases with no gene match: 3. The length of the CDR3 is 13 residues.

This clone showed up just a few times. V usage is TRBV5-4 and J usage is TRBJ2-7; 8 nucleotides line up with TRBD2. The CDR3 loop spans 15 amino acids. The V segment lost 2 bases and the J segment 5 bases; nucleotides outside the gene matches: 9. Germline V gene sequence: CDR1 SGHNT, CDR2 YYREEE (reference sequence). The DNA for the CDR3 is TGTGCCAGCAGCTTACCCGGGACTAGGAGCAACGAGCAGTACTTC. Protein: CASSLPGTRSNEQYF.

The count of this clone is one. This chain links TRBV7-2 with TRBJ1-1; D possibly corresponds to TRBD1 (6 bases). Germline assignment: CDR1 SGHTA and CDR2 FQGNSA. V lost 5 bases and J lost 0, with 7 bases in between. The CDR3 runs to 13 residues. CDR3 sequence (DNA): TGTGCCAGCAGCCAGGGGATGAACACTGAAGCTTTCTTT. As protein: CASSQGMNTEAFF.

The V call is TRBV11-2, the J call TRBJ2-7; TRBD2 agrees at 8 bases. V dropped 5 bases and J dropped 6; count of bases not matched to a gene: 12. The CDR3 runs 15 residues. Germline V gives CDR1 SGHAT, CDR2 FQNNGV. This CDR3 reads CASSPIAGRPAEQYF. CDR3 DNA sequence: TGTGCCAGCAGCCCCATAGCGGGGCGGCCCGCCGAGCAGTACTTC.

The chain recombines TRBV4-1 with TRBJ2-7; 16 nucleotides match TRBD2. From germline, CDR1 is MGHRA and CDR2 YSYEKL. Trimming removed 3 bases from V and 1 base from J; junction bases left unmatched: 12. The CDR3 has 20 amino acids. CDR3 in amino acids: CASSHEGLAGGPYGSYEQYF. The DNA of the CDR3 is TGCGCCAGCAGCCATGAGGGACTAGCGGGAGGGCCGTATGGATCCTACGAGCAGTACTTC.

This sequence joins TRBV4-2 and TRBJ1-2; unclear D gene. The CDR3 covers 15 residues. The V end lost 1 base, the J end lost 4 bases, and 13 bases lay between the germline ends. Looked up from germline, CDR1 is LGHNA and CDR2 is YNFKEQ. The CDR3 sequence: CASSQVEGPGYGYTF. Written as DNA, the CDR3 is TGTGCCAGCAGCCAAGTAGAAGGCCCGGGCTATGGCTACACCTTC.

The chain couples TRBV19 to TRBJ2-7, with unresolved D. Germline-derived CDR1 and CDR2 are LNHDA and SQIVND (reference sequence). V gave up 0 bases and J gave up 4 bases, with 7 bases separating them. CDR3 length equals 13 residues. The CDR3 sequence is CASSIDRDYEQYF. For the CDR3, the DNA is TGTGCCAGTAGTATAGATCGAGATTACGAGCAGTACTTC.

J is TRBJ2-1 and V is TRBV19; 9 bases fit TRBD2. This CDR3 has 15 amino acids. The V gene's germline CDR1 is LNHDA and CDR2 SQIVND (reference sequence). Trimming took 7 bases from V and 0 from J; bases not matched to a gene: 4. CDR3 loop: CASNPSGDSYNEQFF. In DNA form, the CDR3 reads TGTGCCAGTAACCCTAGCGGGGACTCCTACAATGAGCAGTTCTTC.

The chain uses TRBV15 and TRBJ1-3, with D perhaps TRBD1 (5 bases). Germline loops: CDR1 LNHNV, CDR2 YYDKDF (reference sequence). There are 16 residues in the CDR3. V was clipped by 2 bases and J by 2 bases, with 13 bases between them. CDR3 region: CATSRPDSSPGNTIYF. The CDR3 nucleotides are TGTGCCACCAGCAGACCAGACAGTTCGCCTGGAAACACCATATATTTT.

The DNA of the CDR3 is TGTGCCATCAGTGAGTCGGAGGCCAACACCGGGGAGCTGTTTTTT. Translated, it gives CAISESEANTGELFF. The gene calls are TRBV10-3 and TRBJ2-2; tentatively, D is TRBD2 (5 bases). Trimming left V 0 bases short and J 2 bases short, with 7 bases between. Germline assignment: CDR1 ENHRY and CDR2 SYGVKD. The CDR3 has 15 amino acids.

This chain uses TRBV15 with TRBJ1-2; D is uncertain. The CDR3 sequence is 13 residues long. Trimming removed 3 bases at V and 4 bases at J, with 9 bases between. Germline V gives CDR1 LNHNV, CDR2 YYDKDF (reference sequence). DNA for the CDR3: TGTGCCACCAGCAGGGGAGGTTCCTATGGCTACACCTTC. Translating it yields CATSRGGSYGYTF.

This clone was observed a few times. The chain joins TRBV7-9 to TRBJ2-1; 13 nucleotides agree with TRBD2. The ends lost 5 bases at V and 12 bases at J; junction bases unmatched: 10. The V gene's germline CDR1 is SEHNR and CDR2 FQNEAQ (reference sequence). CDR3 size: 15 residues. The CDR3 is CASSPGLAGIGGQFF. The CDR3 nucleotides read TGTGCCAGCAGCCCGGGACTAGCGGGGATCGGCGGGCAGTTCTTC.

The chain carries TRBV15 and TRBJ2-3; 13 positions match TRBD2. The CDR3 length is 18 residues. The V segment lost 4 bases and the J segment 5 bases; nucleotides outside the gene matches: 12. CDR1 and CDR2 from the germline V gene are LNHNV and YYDKDF (reference sequence). CDR3 DNA sequence: TGTGCCACCAGCACCCGATTGACTAGCGGGGGGTCTAAAGATACGCAGTATTTT. Protein sequence: CATSTRLTSGGSKDTQYF. Full variable domain (outside the CDR3, taken from reference TRBV15 and TRBJ2-3): DAMVIQNPRYQVTQFGKPVTLSCSQTLNHNVMYWYQQKSSQAPKLLFHYYDKDFNNEADTPDNFQSRRPNTSFCFLDIRSPGLGDTAMYLCATSTRLTSGGSKDTQYFGPGTRLTVL.

The chain has TRBV6-4 and TRBJ2-1, with 8 bases that match TRBD2. Unmatched junction bases numbered 8, after V lost 7 bases and J lost 9 bases. CDR3 length: 13 amino acids. Germline lookup yields CDR1 MRHNA and CDR2 SNTAGT. DNA of the CDR3: TGTGCCAGCAAAGGGACTAGGACGGGTGAGCAGTTCTTC. Its translation is CASKGTRTGEQFF.

This clone was found a few times. The V call is TRBV7-6, the J call TRBJ2-3; TRBD2 is a possible D gene (6 bases). The V end lost 3 bases, the J end lost 0 bases, and 13 bases lay between the germline ends. Germline V gene sequence: CDR1 SGHVS, CDR2 FNYEAQ. This CDR3 spans 16 amino acids. CDR3: CASSFPLRESTDTQYF. Here the CDR3 DNA reads TGTGCCAGCAGCTTCCCCCTGCGGGAAAGCACAGATACGCAGTATTTT.

V and J are TRBV7-9 and TRBJ1-2; D is possibly TRBD1 (5 bases). There are 15 residues in the CDR3. V was trimmed by 7 bases and J by 0 bases, leaving 15 bases between them. From germline, CDR1 is SEHNR and CDR2 FQNEAQ (reference sequence). CDR3 residues: CASTLKGISNYGYTF. CDR3 DNA: TGTGCCAGCACCCTGAAGGGGATCTCTAACTATGGCTACACCTTC.

The gene calls are TRBV7-9 and TRBJ1-3; D is perhaps TRBD1 (5 bases). Trimming took off 5 bases at V and 0 bases at J, with 20 bases between the two ends. This CDR3 is built from 18 residues. The germline gives CDR1 SEHNR, CDR2 FQNEAQ (reference sequence). CDR3 in amino acids: CASSTDVLGPRSGNTIYF. The CDR3 coding sequence is TGTGCCAGCAGCACGGACGTTTTGGGGCCCCGCTCTGGAAACACCATATATTTT.

J is TRBJ2-7 and V is TRBV4-2; 8 bases are shared with TRBD2. This CDR3 contains 16 residues. V gave up 3 bases and J gave up 1 base; unmatched junction bases: 8. CDR1 is LGHNA, CDR2 YNFKEQ, per germline. CDR3 nucleotide sequence: TGTGCCAGCAGCCAGGATAAGCGGGAGTATTCCTACGAGCAGTACTTC. Translation: CASSQDKREYSYEQYF.

This chain joins TRBV14 and TRBJ1-2, with a possible D match to TRBD1 (6 bases). V shed 0 bases and J shed 4 bases, with 18 bases lying between them. CDR1 is SGHDN, CDR2 FVKESK, per germline. The CDR3 length is 17 residues. CDR3: CASSQEWGQGQVYGYTF. CDR3 DNA sequence: TGTGCCAGCAGCCAAGAGTGGGGGCAGGGGCAGGTCTATGGCTACACCTTC.

CDR3 protein: CASSLGTGASSYEQYF. The CDR3 coding sequence is TGTGCCAGCAGCTTAGGGACAGGGGCCAGCTCCTACGAGCAGTACTTC. This rearrangement joins TRBV7-9 to TRBJ2-7; 9 bases agree with TRBD1. The length of the CDR3 is 16 residues. Germline V gene data show CDR1 as SEHNR and CDR2 as FQNEAQ (reference sequence). The V segment lost 1 base and the J segment 0 bases; nucleotides outside the gene matches: 4.